Listed below are T cell receptor beta chains from one sample, sequenced in a study of blood T cell repertoires in COVID-19. Here immunoSEQ multiplex PCR was the method, and the copy in TCRdb shows in-frame clones only, minus some. The sample records approximately 270,000 clones, approximately 83% being singletons. The sequenced sample consisted of peripheral blood. These TCRs come from a woman aged 70-85 years with acute or convalescent COVID-19. Each CDR3 is given with its conserved first and last residue. Fields, in order: V gene, J gene, D gene, clone size, CDR3 protein, CDR3 DNA. The D gene is left open where the match is weak. Rows may omit the clone size; those that give it use once, few, many or a size class.

TRBV18	TRBJ2-7	TRBD1	once	CASSPDRSAYEQYF	TGTGCCAGCTCACCGGACAGGTCCGCCTACGAGCAGTACTTC
TRBV25-1	TRBJ1-2	-	-	CASRAGYSGNYGYTF	TGTGCCAGCAGGGCCGGATACTCAGGGAACTATGGCTACACCTTC
TRBV7-2	TRBJ2-3	TRBD2	once	CASSLMTSGGADTQYF	TGTGCCAGCAGTCTTATGACTAGCGGGGGGGCAGATACGCAGTATTTT
TRBV19	TRBJ1-5	-	-	CASSMDSLRQPQHF	TGTGCCAGTAGTATGGACAGTTTACGCCAGCCCCAGCATTTT
TRBV19	TRBJ2-2	TRBD2	once	CASTSGGFPGELFF	TGTGCCAGTACCTCGGGGGGGTTTCCCGGGGAGCTGTTTTTT
TRBV11-1	TRBJ2-5	-	-	CASSLPGQETQYF	TGTGCCAGCAGCTTGCCGGGCCAAGAGACCCAGTACTTC
TRBV7-9	TRBJ1-4	-	-	CASSWGEGLTNEKLFF	TGTGCCAGCAGCTGGGGAGAGGGACTGACGAATGAAAAACTGTTTTTT
TRBV5-1	TRBJ1-2	-	once	CASSSPRSQGGGYTF	TGCGCCAGCAGCTCGCCGAGATCGCAAGGGGGAGGCTACACCTTC
TRBV3-1/TRBV3-2	TRBJ2-7	TRBD1	-	CASSQEPRGLYEQYF	TGTGCCAGCAGCCAAGAACCCAGGGGGTTGTACGAGCAGTACTTC
TRBV5-6	TRBJ1-2	TRBD1	once	CASRIRGRGPHGYTF	TGTGCCAGCAGGATTAGGGGGCGCGGTCCCCATGGCTACACCTTC
TRBV2	TRBJ1-5	-	once	CASSEEGDLANQPQHF	TGTGCCAGCAGTGAAGAGGGGGACCTGGCCAATCAGCCCCAGCATTTT
TRBV3-1/TRBV3-2	TRBJ2-3	-	-	CASSPGTSNTDTQYF	TGTGCCAGCAGCCCCGGGACATCTAACACAGATACGCAGTATTTT
TRBV5-1	TRBJ2-6	-	-	CASSRVSGANVLTF	TGCGCCAGCAGCCGGGTCTCTGGGGCCAACGTCCTGACTTTC
TRBV5-1	TRBJ2-2	-	-	CASSRDNVAGELFF	TGCGCCAGCAGCCGGGACAACGTGGCCGGGGAGCTGTTTTTT
TRBV5-1	TRBJ2-5	TRBD1	-	CASSPGQGAVETQYF	TGCGCCAGCAGCCCCGGACAGGGGGCCGTAGAGACCCAGTACTTC
TRBV6-1	TRBJ1-5	TRBD1	-	CASSELWGQGAQPQHF	TGTGCCAGCAGTGAATTATGGGGACAGGGGGCTCAGCCCCAGCATTTT
TRBV2	TRBJ2-3	TRBD1	-	CASSGQDRAGTDTQYF	TGTGCCAGCAGCGGGCAGGACAGGGCAGGAACAGATACGCAGTATTTT
TRBV6-5	TRBJ2-5	-	-	CASSYSVTSPETQYF	TGTGCCAGCAGTTACTCTGTCACTAGCCCGGAGACCCAGTACTTC
TRBV6-5	TRBJ1-6	-	few	CASSRHRNSPLHF	TGTGCCAGCAGCCGCCACAGAAATTCACCCCTCCACTTT
TRBV7-2	TRBJ1-4	-	-	CASSLDSPNEKLFF	TGTGCCAGCAGCTTAGATAGCCCGAATGAAAAACTGTTTTTT
TRBV15	TRBJ1-2	TRBD1	-	CATSRGQGDGYTF	TGTGCCACCAGCAGAGGGCAGGGGGATGGCTACACCTTC
TRBV5-1	TRBJ1-4	-	-	CASSAQGTNEKLFF	TGCGCCAGCAGCGCACAGGGAACTAATGAAAAACTGTTTTTT
TRBV29-1	TRBJ2-3	-	once	CSVVRTATDTQYF	TGCAGCGTTGTCCGGACAGCTACAGATACGCAGTATTTT
TRBV5-4	TRBJ1-2	-	-	CASSLAGGKAAANYGYTF	TGTGCCAGCAGCTTGGCCGGCGGTAAGGCCGCAGCTAACTATGGCTACACCTTC
TRBV2	TRBJ1-5	-	-	CASSPNSNQPQHF	TGTGCCAGCAGTCCAAATAGCAATCAGCCCCAGCATTTT
TRBV6-5	TRBJ2-5	-	-	CATGQETQYF	TGTGCCACGGGGCAAGAGACCCAGTACTTC
TRBV9	TRBJ1-4	-	-	CASSLRGTTNEKLFF	TGTGCCAGCAGCTTGCGGGGTACGACTAATGAAAAACTGTTTTTT
TRBV9	TRBJ1-2	TRBD1	-	CASSPQDRLWHGYTF	TGTGCCAGCAGCCCCCAGGACAGGCTCTGGCATGGCTACACCTTC
TRBV5-4	TRBJ1-2	TRBD1	-	CASSLVGTGVGDGYTF	TGTGCCAGCAGCTTGGTGGGAACAGGGGTCGGTGACGGCTACACCTTC
TRBV19	TRBJ1-1	TRBD1	-	CASSIGGGFEAFF	TGTGCCAGTAGTATAGGAGGGGGCTTTGAAGCTTTCTTT
TRBV5-1	TRBJ1-1	TRBD1	-	CASSLQGALNTEAFF	TGCGCCAGCAGCTTACAGGGGGCACTTAACACTGAAGCTTTCTTT
TRBV3-1/TRBV3-2	TRBJ1-2	TRBD1	-	CASNRGGLGYGYTF	TGTGCCAGCAACAGGGGGGGGCTGGGTTATGGCTACACCTTC
TRBV7-6	TRBJ1-1	TRBD1	-	CASSLDALGQANTEAFF	TGTGCCAGCAGCTTAGATGCCCTGGGACAGGCGAACACTGAAGCTTTCTTT
TRBV5-1	TRBJ1-4	TRBD1	-	CASSLGRGPEKLFF	TGCGCCAGCAGCTTGGGCAGGGGGCCTGAAAAACTGTTTTTT
TRBV25-1	TRBJ1-5	TRBD1	once	CASRQGLQPQHF	TGTGCCAGCAGACAGGGGCTTCAGCCCCAGCATTTT
TRBV11-1	TRBJ1-2	TRBD1	-	CASSPETGGGYTF	TGTGCCAGCAGCCCCGAGACAGGGGGCGGCTACACCTTC
TRBV9	TRBJ2-3	-	-	CASSVAVGRGDTQYF	TGTGCCAGCAGCGTAGCGGTGGGGCGGGGAGATACGCAGTATTTT